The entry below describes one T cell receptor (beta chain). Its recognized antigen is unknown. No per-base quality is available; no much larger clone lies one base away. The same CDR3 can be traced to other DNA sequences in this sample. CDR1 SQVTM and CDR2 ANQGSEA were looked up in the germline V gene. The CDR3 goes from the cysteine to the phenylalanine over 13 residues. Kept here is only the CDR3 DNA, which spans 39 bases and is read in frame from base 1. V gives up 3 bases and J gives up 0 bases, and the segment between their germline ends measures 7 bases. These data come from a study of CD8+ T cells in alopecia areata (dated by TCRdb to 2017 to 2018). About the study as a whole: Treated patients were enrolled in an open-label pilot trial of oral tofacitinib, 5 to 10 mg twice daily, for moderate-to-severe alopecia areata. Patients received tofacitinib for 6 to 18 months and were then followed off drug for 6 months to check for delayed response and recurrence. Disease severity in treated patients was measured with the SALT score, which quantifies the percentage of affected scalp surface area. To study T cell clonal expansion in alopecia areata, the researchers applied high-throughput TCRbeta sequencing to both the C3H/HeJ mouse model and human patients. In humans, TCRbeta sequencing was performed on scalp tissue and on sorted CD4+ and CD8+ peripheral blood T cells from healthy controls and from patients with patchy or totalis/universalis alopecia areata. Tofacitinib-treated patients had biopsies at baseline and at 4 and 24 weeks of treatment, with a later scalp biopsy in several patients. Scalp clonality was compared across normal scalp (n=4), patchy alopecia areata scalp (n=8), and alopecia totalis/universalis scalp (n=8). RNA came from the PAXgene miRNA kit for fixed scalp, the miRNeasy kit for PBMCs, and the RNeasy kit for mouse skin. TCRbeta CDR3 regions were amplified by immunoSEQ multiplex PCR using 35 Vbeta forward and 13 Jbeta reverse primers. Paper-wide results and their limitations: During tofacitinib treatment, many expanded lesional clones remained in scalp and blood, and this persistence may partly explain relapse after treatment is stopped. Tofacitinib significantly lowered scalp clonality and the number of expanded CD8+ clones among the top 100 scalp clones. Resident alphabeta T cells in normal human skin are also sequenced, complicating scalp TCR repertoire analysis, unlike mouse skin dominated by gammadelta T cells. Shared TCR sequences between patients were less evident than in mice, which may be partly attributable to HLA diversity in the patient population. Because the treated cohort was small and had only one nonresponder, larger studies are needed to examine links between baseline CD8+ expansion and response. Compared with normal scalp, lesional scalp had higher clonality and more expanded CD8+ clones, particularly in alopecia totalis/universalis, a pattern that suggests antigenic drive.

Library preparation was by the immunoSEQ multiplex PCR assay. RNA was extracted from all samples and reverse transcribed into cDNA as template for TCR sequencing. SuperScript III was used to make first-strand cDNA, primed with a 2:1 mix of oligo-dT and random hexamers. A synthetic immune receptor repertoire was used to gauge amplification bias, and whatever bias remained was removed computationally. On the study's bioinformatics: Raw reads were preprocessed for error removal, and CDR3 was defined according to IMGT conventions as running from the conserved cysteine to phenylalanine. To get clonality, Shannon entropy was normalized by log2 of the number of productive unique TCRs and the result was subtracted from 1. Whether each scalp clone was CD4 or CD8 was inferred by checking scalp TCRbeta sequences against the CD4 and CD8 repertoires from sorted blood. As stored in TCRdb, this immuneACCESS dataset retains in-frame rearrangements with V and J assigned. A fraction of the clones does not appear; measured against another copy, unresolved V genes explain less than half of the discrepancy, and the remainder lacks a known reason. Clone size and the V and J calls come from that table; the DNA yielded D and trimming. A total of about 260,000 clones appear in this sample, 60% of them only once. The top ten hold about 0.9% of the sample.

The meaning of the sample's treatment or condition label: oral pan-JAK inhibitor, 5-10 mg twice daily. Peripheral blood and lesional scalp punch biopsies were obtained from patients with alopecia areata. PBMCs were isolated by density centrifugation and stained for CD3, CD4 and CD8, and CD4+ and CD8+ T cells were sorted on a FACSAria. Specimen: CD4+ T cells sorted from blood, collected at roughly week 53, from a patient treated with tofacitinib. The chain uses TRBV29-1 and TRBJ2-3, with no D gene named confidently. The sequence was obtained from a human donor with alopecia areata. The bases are TGCAGCGTTGACCAGGAAAGCACAGATACGCAGTATTTT. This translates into CSVDQESTDTQYF.